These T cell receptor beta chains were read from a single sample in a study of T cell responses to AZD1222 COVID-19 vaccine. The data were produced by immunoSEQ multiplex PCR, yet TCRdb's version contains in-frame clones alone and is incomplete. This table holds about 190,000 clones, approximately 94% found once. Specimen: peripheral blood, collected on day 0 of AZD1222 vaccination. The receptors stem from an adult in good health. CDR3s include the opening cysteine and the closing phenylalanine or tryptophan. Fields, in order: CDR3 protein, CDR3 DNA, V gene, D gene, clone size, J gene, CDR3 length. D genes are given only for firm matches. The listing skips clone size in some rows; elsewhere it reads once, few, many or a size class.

cdr3_aa: CASSLVRNEQFF; cdr3_nt: TGTGCCAGCAGCTTAGTACGAAATGAGCAGTTCTTC; v_call: TRBV11-2; d_call: NA; clone_size: NA; j_call: TRBJ2-1; cdr3_length: 12
cdr3_aa: CASSLETSAHEQYF; cdr3_nt: TGTGCCAGCAGCTTGGAGACGTCGGCCCACGAGCAGTACTTC; v_call: TRBV5-4; d_call: NA; clone_size: NA; j_call: TRBJ2-7; cdr3_length: 14
cdr3_aa: CASSLVGGLAGETYEQYF; cdr3_nt: TGTGCCAGCAGCTTGGTGGGGGGACTAGCGGGAGAGACCTACGAGCAGTACTTC; v_call: TRBV5-4; d_call: TRBD2; clone_size: NA; j_call: TRBJ2-7; cdr3_length: 18
cdr3_aa: CASRGDGISYEQYF; cdr3_nt: TGTGCCAGCAGAGGGGACGGTATCTCCTACGAGCAGTACTTC; v_call: TRBV7-9; d_call: NA; clone_size: NA; j_call: TRBJ2-7; cdr3_length: 14
cdr3_aa: CASSPSSYEQYF; cdr3_nt: TGTGCCAGCAGCCCCAGCTCCTACGAGCAGTACTTC; v_call: TRBV7-6; d_call: NA; clone_size: NA; j_call: TRBJ2-7; cdr3_length: 12
cdr3_aa: CASSLGQGKNQPQHF; cdr3_nt: TGTGCCAGCAGCCTCGGACAGGGCAAGAATCAGCCCCAGCATTTT; v_call: TRBV7-2; d_call: TRBD1; clone_size: NA; j_call: TRBJ1-5; cdr3_length: 15
cdr3_aa: CASMGPSGGNEQFF; cdr3_nt: TGTGCCAGCATGGGGCCTAGCGGGGGAAATGAGCAGTTCTTC; v_call: TRBV28; d_call: TRBD2; clone_size: NA; j_call: TRBJ2-1; cdr3_length: 14
cdr3_aa: CASSDGTGTHPGGGYTF; cdr3_nt: TGTGCCAGCAGTGATGGGACAGGGACCCACCCTGGCGGTGGCTACACCTTC; v_call: TRBV2; d_call: TRBD1; clone_size: NA; j_call: TRBJ1-2; cdr3_length: 17
cdr3_aa: CASSPLKATGRVDTQYF; cdr3_nt: TGTGCCAGCTCACCTTTAAAAGCGACAGGGCGTGTTGATACGCAGTATTTT; v_call: TRBV18; d_call: TRBD1; clone_size: NA; j_call: TRBJ2-3; cdr3_length: 17
cdr3_aa: CAWSTGELFF; cdr3_nt: TGTGCCTGGAGTACGGGGGAGCTGTTTTTT; v_call: TRBV30; d_call: NA; clone_size: NA; j_call: TRBJ2-2; cdr3_length: 10
cdr3_aa: CASSPAGGFLGYEQYF; cdr3_nt: TGTGCCAGCAGTCCAGCTGGGGGGTTTCTCGGCTACGAGCAGTACTTC; v_call: TRBV28; d_call: NA; clone_size: NA; j_call: TRBJ2-7; cdr3_length: 16
cdr3_aa: CASSIGGLQETQYF; cdr3_nt: TGTGCCAGTAGTATAGGAGGACTTCAAGAGACCCAGTACTTC; v_call: TRBV19; d_call: NA; clone_size: NA; j_call: TRBJ2-5; cdr3_length: 14
cdr3_aa: CAWSVVWTGTPGPSYEQYF; cdr3_nt: TGTGCCTGGAGTGTAGTTTGGACAGGGACTCCCGGCCCCTCCTACGAGCAGTACTTC; v_call: TRBV30; d_call: TRBD1; clone_size: NA; j_call: TRBJ2-7; cdr3_length: 19
cdr3_aa: CSARVQVGYTF; cdr3_nt: TGCAGTGCTAGAGTGCAGGTGGGCTACACCTTC; v_call: TRBV20-1; d_call: NA; clone_size: NA; j_call: TRBJ1-2; cdr3_length: 11
cdr3_aa: CASSQLRTGNYEQYF; cdr3_nt: TGCGCCAGCAGCCAATTGCGGACAGGGAACTACGAGCAGTACTTC; v_call: TRBV4-1; d_call: TRBD1; clone_size: NA; j_call: TRBJ2-7; cdr3_length: 15
cdr3_aa: CASSLPGQGDYEQYF; cdr3_nt: TGCGCCAGCAGCCTCCCGGGACAGGGGGATTACGAGCAGTACTTC; v_call: TRBV4-1; d_call: TRBD1; clone_size: few; j_call: TRBJ2-7; cdr3_length: 15
cdr3_aa: CASSLGKETQYF; cdr3_nt: TGCGCCAGCAGCTTGGGCAAAGAGACCCAGTACTTC; v_call: TRBV5-1; d_call: NA; clone_size: NA; j_call: TRBJ2-5; cdr3_length: 12
cdr3_aa: CSVGYNEQFF; cdr3_nt: TGCAGCGTAGGTTACAATGAGCAGTTCTTC; v_call: TRBV29-1; d_call: NA; clone_size: NA; j_call: TRBJ2-1; cdr3_length: 10
cdr3_aa: CASASGIGEQYF; cdr3_nt: TGCGCCAGCGCTAGCGGGATCGGTGAGCAGTACTTC; v_call: TRBV5-1; d_call: TRBD2; clone_size: NA; j_call: TRBJ2-7; cdr3_length: 12
cdr3_aa: CASSLDYQPQHF; cdr3_nt: TGTGCCAGCAGTTTAGACTATCAGCCCCAGCATTTT; v_call: TRBV12-3/TRBV12-4; d_call: NA; clone_size: NA; j_call: TRBJ1-5; cdr3_length: 12
cdr3_aa: CASSQDMGRTDTQYF; cdr3_nt: TGTGCCAGCAGCCAAGATATGGGGCGCACAGATACGCAGTATTTT; v_call: TRBV3-1/TRBV3-2; d_call: NA; clone_size: NA; j_call: TRBJ2-3; cdr3_length: 15
cdr3_aa: CASSLDTGETEAFF; cdr3_nt: TGCGCCAGCAGCTTGGATACAGGGGAGACTGAAGCTTTCTTT; v_call: TRBV5-1; d_call: TRBD1; clone_size: NA; j_call: TRBJ1-1; cdr3_length: 14
cdr3_aa: CASSEIDLGHQPQHF; cdr3_nt: TGTGCCAGCAGTGAAATCGACCTGGGCCATCAGCCCCAGCATTTT; v_call: TRBV6-1; d_call: NA; clone_size: NA; j_call: TRBJ1-5; cdr3_length: 15
cdr3_aa: CASRMTGDNQETQYF; cdr3_nt: TGTGCCAGCAGGATGACAGGGGACAACCAAGAGACCCAGTACTTC; v_call: TRBV6-4; d_call: TRBD1; clone_size: NA; j_call: TRBJ2-5; cdr3_length: 15